This T cell receptor (beta chain) was obtained from a study of TIL therapy for anti-PD-1-resistant metastatic lung cancer. Study overall: Most patients had lung adenocarcinoma.

V was trimmed by 0 bases and J by 5 bases, leaving 10 bases between them. The CDR3 has 14 residues. Germline V lookup: CDR1 SGHKS, CDR2 YYEKEE (reference sequence). This sample's time point: pre-treatment sample, taken before nivolumab and TIL therapy. Stage 4 NSCLC adults joined between 2017 and January 2020. The libraries were made with immunoSEQ v3. Profiling relied on immunoSEQ multiplex PCR, and the TCRdb table lists in-frame clones only, not all of them. The data hold about 36,000 clones, with 70% to 75% observed a single time. For this clone: Its specificity is not known.

Study findings and constraints: Infused TIL clonotypes partially replaced the baseline blood repertoire, then decayed over months.

The sequence was obtained from a person between 30 and 79 years old with non-small cell lung cancer. The V call is TRBV5-5, the J call TRBJ2-3; D call uncertain. The sequenced sample was blood, obtained at baseline. The CDR3 bases are TGTGCCAGCAGCTTGGAAGGCAGAATAGATACGCAGTATTTT. This translates into CASSLEGRIDTQYF.